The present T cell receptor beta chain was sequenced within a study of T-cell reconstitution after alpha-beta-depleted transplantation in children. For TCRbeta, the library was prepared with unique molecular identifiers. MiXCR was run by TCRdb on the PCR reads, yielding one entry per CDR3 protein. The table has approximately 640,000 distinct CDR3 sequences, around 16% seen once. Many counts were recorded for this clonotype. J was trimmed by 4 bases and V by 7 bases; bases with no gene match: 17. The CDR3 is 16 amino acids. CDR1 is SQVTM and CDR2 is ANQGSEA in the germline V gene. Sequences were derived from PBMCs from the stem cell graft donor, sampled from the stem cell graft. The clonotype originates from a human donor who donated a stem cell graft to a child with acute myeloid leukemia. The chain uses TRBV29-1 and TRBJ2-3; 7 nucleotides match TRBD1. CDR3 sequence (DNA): TGCAGCGGGGACATACCGGGACAGTCCTTAGCAGATACGCAGTATTTT. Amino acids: CSGDIPGQSLADTQYF.